What follows are 13 T cell receptor beta chains derived from one specimen sequenced in a study of T cell responses to AZD1222 COVID-19 vaccine. Produced via immunoSEQ multiplex PCR; TCRdb's table is partial and in-frame only. The sample carries 130,000 to 150,000 clones, 75% to 95% recorded once. The source material was peripheral blood, sampled on day 0 of MenACWY control vaccination. The receptors were gathered from an adult in good health.

This chain links TRBV7-8 with TRBJ2-7; TRBD1 agrees at 9 bases. The germline V gene has CDR1 SGHVS and CDR2 FQNEAQ. The CDR3 has 17 amino acids. With 4 bases clipped from V and 2 bases from J, the junction kept 12 bases outside the gene matches. CDR3 DNA: TGTGCCAGCAGCTCACCAGACCGCGGGGACAGGGCCTACGAGCAGTACTTC. Residues: CASSSPDRGDRAYEQYF.

V and J are TRBV27 and TRBJ1-1; D not resolved. The CDR3 is made up of 13 amino acids. Germline loops: CDR1 MNHEY, CDR2 SMNVEV (reference sequence). Trimming cost V 1 base and J 7 bases, with 10 bases left between them. The CDR3 coding sequence is TGTGCCAGCAGTTTATACCCGGGCAGTGAAGCTTTCTTT. It is translated as CASSLYPGSEAFF.

V is TRBV4-2 and J is TRBJ1-1; D is perhaps TRBD1 (6 bases). The CDR3 covers 17 residues. Germline V gives CDR1 LGHNA, CDR2 YNFKEQ. Trimming left V 1 base short and J 6 bases short, with 21 bases between. CDR3 in amino acids: CASSQVGSAGGHSEAFF. DNA for the CDR3: TGTGCCAGCAGCCAAGTCGGATCGGCCGGGGGGCATTCTGAAGCTTTCTTT.

V and J are TRBV4-1 and TRBJ1-6; 8 bases map to TRBD1. This CDR3 is built from 16 residues. The germline V gene encodes CDR1 MGHRA and CDR2 YSYEKL. With 0 bases clipped from V and 9 bases from J, the junction kept 7 bases outside the gene matches. CDR3 sequence: CASSQDGGQGRSPLHF. CDR3 sequence (DNA): TGCGCCAGCAGCCAAGATGGAGGACAGGGACGTTCACCCCTCCACTTT.

The chain couples TRBV9 to TRBJ1-5, with a possible D match to TRBD1 (6 bases). This CDR3 is 14 amino acids long. Germline V gene sequence: CDR1 SGDLS, CDR2 YYNGEE. V was clipped by 4 bases and J by 3 bases, with 11 bases between them. In DNA, the CDR3 is TGTGCCAGCAGCCGTGGACAGCCCAATCAGCCCCAGCATTTT. As protein: CASSRGQPNQPQHF.

J is TRBJ1-1 and V is TRBV2, with D maybe TRBD1 (5 bases). Looked up from germline, CDR1 is SNHLY and CDR2 is FYNNEI. The CDR3 covers 15 residues. V lost 3 bases and J lost 6, with 17 bases in between. The CDR3 is CASSDGQGGLPEAFF. Written as DNA, the CDR3 is TGTGCCAGCAGTGATGGGCAGGGCGGTCTCCCTGAAGCTTTCTTT.

The chain combines TRBV19 with TRBJ1-1; D is uncertain. The CDR3 length is 14 residues. V was shortened by 3 bases and J by 3 bases, with 11 bases between the two germline ends. Germline CDR1 reads LNHDA; CDR2 reads SQIVND (reference sequence). The CDR3: CASSISGLDTEAFF. For the CDR3, the DNA is TGTGCCAGTAGTATTAGTGGGTTGGACACTGAAGCTTTCTTT.

V is TRBV12-2 and J is TRBJ2-3; no check of the table's D call, TRBD2, against the DNA was made. TRBV12-2 is assigned pseudogene status. The CDR3 sequence is 16 residues long. CDR3 sequence: CASRSSGGPNTDTQYF. In DNA, the CDR3 is TGTGCAAGTCGCTCTAGCGGGGGACCCAACACAGATACGCAGTATTTT.

The gene calls are TRBV18 and TRBJ1-1; 9 nucleotides line up with TRBD1. The V segment lost 3 bases and the J segment 11 bases; nucleotides outside the gene matches: 7. Germline lookup yields CDR1 KGHSH and CDR2 LQKENI. CDR3 length: 13 residues. The CDR3 here is CASSPTGGARAFF. CDR3 sequence (DNA): TGTGCCAGCTCACCCACAGGGGGCGCGAGGGCTTTCTTT.

The genes are TRBV30 and TRBJ1-1, with 8 bases lining up with TRBD1. CDR3 length: 15 amino acids. The V and J ends lost 0 bases and 3 bases, in that order; junction bases with no gene match: 6. CDR1 is GTSNPN, CDR2 SVGIG, per germline (reference sequence). The CDR3 loop reads CAWSVPQGAYTEAFF. The CDR3 bases are TGTGCCTGGAGTGTACCCCAGGGGGCGTACACTGAAGCTTTCTTT.

The chain recombines TRBV5-1 with TRBJ1-6; D remains unclear. The CDR3 has 15 amino acids. Germline CDR1 and CDR2: SGHRS and YFSETQ. The V gene lost 4 bases and the J gene lost 7 bases, with 15 bases spanning the gap. CDR3 amino acids: CASSREAGGNSPLHF. CDR3 nucleotide sequence: TGCGCCAGCAGCAGAGAAGCGGGTGGGAATTCACCCCTCCACTTT. Filled out from reference TRBV5-1 and TRBJ1-6, the complete variable domain reads KAGVTQTPRYLIKTRGQQVTLSCSPISGHRSVSWYQQTPGQGLQFLFEYFSETQRNKGNFPGRFSGRQFSNSRSEMNVSTLELGDSALYLCASSREAGGNSPLHFGNGTRLTVT.

The rearrangement joins TRBV19 to TRBJ1-4, with D perhaps TRBD1 (5 bases). V lost 3 bases and J 3 bases, leaving 11 bases between the germline ends. CDR3 length: 15 residues. The V gene's germline CDR1 is LNHDA and CDR2 SQIVND (reference sequence). The CDR3 loop is CASSISRVPNEKLFF. CDR3 bases: TGTGCCAGTAGTATCAGCAGGGTGCCTAATGAAAAACTGTTTTTT.

This clone was detected once. The gene calls are TRBV9 and TRBJ2-1; D is perhaps TRBD1 or TRBD2 (5 bases each). Germline V gene lookup returns CDR1 SGDLS and CDR2 YYNGEE. V was cut by 0 bases and J by 1 base, with 8 bases left in between. The CDR3 is 15 amino acids. The CDR3 reads CASSVVGESYNEQFF. The CDR3 nucleotides read TGTGCCAGCAGCGTAGTAGGGGAGTCCTACAATGAGCAGTTCTTC.